The source of this TCR beta chain is a study of a mutant IDH1 vaccine in newly diagnosed glioma (dated by TCRdb to about 2021). About the full investigation: Patients were given eight vaccinations, in weeks 1, 3, 5, 7, 11, 15, 19 and 23, which matched visits V03 through V10. In the chemotherapy-containing groups, vaccination started alongside temozolomide cycles, whereas in patients who had radiotherapy alone it started 4-6 weeks after radiotherapy. The roughly 33 treated patients were approximately 62% male and approximately 40% female, with a mean age of 40.4 years. Before enrollment, patients had received standard therapy of radiotherapy alone, temozolomide alone, or radiochemotherapy with temozolomide; most received the combination. Peripheral blood samples were drawn at six visits, namely V03 (baseline), V05, V07, V10, V12 and V13. Longitudinal TCRB deep sequencing was performed for 20 to 25 treated patients wherever samples were available for exploratory analyses.

Preparation of the library involved the immunoSEQ multiplex PCR assay. Rearranged TCR beta chain sequences were amplified with the hsTCRB Kit following the manufacturer's protocol. TCRB libraries were sequenced on an Illumina MiSeq. The authors' analysis ran thus. Demultiplexing, trimming and gene mapping were performed with the kit vendor's proprietary platform. As stored in TCRdb, this immuneACCESS dataset retains in-frame rearrangements with V and J assigned. A fraction of the clones does not appear; measured against another copy, unresolved V genes explain less than half of the discrepancy, and the remainder lacks a known reason. That table furnishes V, J and clone size, whereas the DNA furnished D and trimming. The sample table holds 30,000 to 40,000 clones, of which about three fifths were seen once. The ten largest clones take up about 10% of the sample. The time point label, read with the paper, signifies: week 5, during vaccination. A 20-mer mutant IDH1 peptide at 300 micrograms in Montanide made up each vaccine dose, which was injected subcutaneously together with topical imiquimod. All donors had newly diagnosed IDH1-mutant astrocytomas of WHO grade 3 or 4 that showed loss of nuclear ATRX. The samples were drawn from NOA16, a multicentre, single-arm, open-label phase I trial in Germany that tested a mutant IDH1 peptide vaccine in humans for the first time. Genomic DNA for TCRB sequencing was isolated from EDTA blood with the DNeasy Blood and Tissue Kit.

The study at large found these results: Vaccine-induced immune responses across multiple MHC alleles were detected in 90% to 95% of patients. Pseudoprogression seemed to be unrelated to changes in the top peripheral T cell clonotypes found by TCRB sequencing. Availability determined which PBMC samples were chosen for TCRB deep sequencing. The authors noted that analyses of patient blood samples could not be reproduced because of sample limitations.

This clone has a single count. Its specific antigen is unknown. No base quality values were provided; no much bigger clone lies one nucleotide off. This clonotype was sampled from a woman under 30 with glioma. The input for sequencing was PBMCs, taken from a glioma patient whose treatment included an IDH1 peptide vaccine.

The sequenced DNA: TGTGCCAGCAACCCGACAGGGGGCCGCTCTGGAAACACCATATATTTT. This translates into CASNPTGGRSGNTIYF. The V gene is TRBV9 and the J gene is TRBJ1-3, with 10 central nucleotides matching TRBD1. The cysteine opens and the phenylalanine closes a CDR3 of 16 amino acids. Of all the DNA, just the CDR3 is kept, 48 bases in frame from base 1. The germline V gene sets CDR1 to SGDLS and CDR2 to YYNGEE. Trimming removed 6 bases from V and 0 bases from J; the gene matches leave 6 bases unexplained.